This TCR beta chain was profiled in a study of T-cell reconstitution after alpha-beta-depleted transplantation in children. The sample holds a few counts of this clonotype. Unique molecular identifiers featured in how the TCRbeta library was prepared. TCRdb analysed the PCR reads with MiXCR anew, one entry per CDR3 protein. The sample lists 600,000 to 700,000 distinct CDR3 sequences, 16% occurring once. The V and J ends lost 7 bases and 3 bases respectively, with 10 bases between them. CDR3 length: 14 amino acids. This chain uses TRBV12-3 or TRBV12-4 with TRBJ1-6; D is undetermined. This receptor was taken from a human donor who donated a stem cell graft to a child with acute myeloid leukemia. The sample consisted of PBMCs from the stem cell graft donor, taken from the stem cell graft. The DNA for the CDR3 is TGTGCCAGCATGGGAGGGAACTATAATTCACCCCTCCACTTT. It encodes CASMGGNYNSPLHF.